This T cell receptor (beta chain) was sequenced for a study of CD8 T cells in ankylosing spondylitis. Study-wide results and limits: Some of these motif variants have turned up before, in reports on reactive arthritis synovial fluid and blood.

The table lists this clonotype with many counts. Its antigen remains unknown. The CDR3 loop spans 15 amino acids. Germline-derived CDR1 and CDR2 are SGHRS and YFSETQ. Trimming removed 0 bases from V and 6 bases from J; junction bases left unmatched: 3. Quantitative barcoded 5'-RACE was used to prepare TCR beta libraries. Using its own MiXCR run on the 5' RACE reads, TCRdb lists one record per CDR3 protein. This sample has more than 95,000 distinct CDR3 sequences; roughly 8.7% occur once, and the top ten carry 9.9%. This chain uses TRBV5-1 with TRBJ2-1; 10 nucleotides line up with TRBD2. The sequencing input was blood, either unsorted or a sorted T cell fraction (not recorded which). This clonotype was sampled from a male donor with ankylosing spondylitis or in good health (not recorded which). The CDR3 bases are TGCGCCAGCAGCTTGGTGGGGACTAGCGCCAATGAGCAGTTCTTC. It specifies CASSLVGTSANEQFF.